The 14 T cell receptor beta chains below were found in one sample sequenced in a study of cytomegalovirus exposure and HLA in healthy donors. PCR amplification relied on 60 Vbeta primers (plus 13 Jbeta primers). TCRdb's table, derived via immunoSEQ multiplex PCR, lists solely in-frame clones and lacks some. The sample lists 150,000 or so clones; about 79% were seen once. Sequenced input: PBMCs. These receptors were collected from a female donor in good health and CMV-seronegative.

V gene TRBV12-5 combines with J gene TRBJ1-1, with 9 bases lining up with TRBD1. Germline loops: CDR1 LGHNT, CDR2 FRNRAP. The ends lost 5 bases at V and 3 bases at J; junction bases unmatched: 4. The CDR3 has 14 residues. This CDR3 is CASGTGQGDTEAFF. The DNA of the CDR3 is TGTGCTAGTGGTACGGGACAGGGAGACACTGAAGCTTTCTTT. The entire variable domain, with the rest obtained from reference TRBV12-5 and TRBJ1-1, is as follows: DARVTQTPRHKVTEMGQEVTMRCQPILGHNTVFWYRQTMMQGLELLAYFRNRAPLDDSGMPKDRFSAEMPDATLATLKIQPSEPRDSAVYFCASGTGQGDTEAFFGQGTRLTVV.

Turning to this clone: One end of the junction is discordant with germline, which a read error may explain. The CDR3, as DNA: TGTGCCAGCAGCGTGAAAAGCCAGGGAACTGGGGCCAACGGCCTGACTTTC. Amino acid sequence: CASSVKSQGTGANGLTF. The chain couples TRBV9 to TRBJ2-6; TRBD1 might be the D (5 bases). Germline V gives CDR1 SGDLS, CDR2 YYNGEE. CDR3 length equals 17 residues.

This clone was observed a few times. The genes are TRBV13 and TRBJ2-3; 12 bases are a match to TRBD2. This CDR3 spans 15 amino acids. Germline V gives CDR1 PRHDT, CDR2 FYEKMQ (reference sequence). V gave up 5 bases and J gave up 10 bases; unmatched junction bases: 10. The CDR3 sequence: CASSGRTSGEPPQYF. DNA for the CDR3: TGTGCCAGCAGCGGACGGACTAGCGGGGAACCACCGCAGTATTTT.

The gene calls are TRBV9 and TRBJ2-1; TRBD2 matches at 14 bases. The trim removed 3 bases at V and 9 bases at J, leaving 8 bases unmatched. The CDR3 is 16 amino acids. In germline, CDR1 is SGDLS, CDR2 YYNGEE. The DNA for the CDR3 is TGTGCCAGCAGCGGACTAGCGGGAGGGGTGCTGGGTGAGCAGTTCTTC. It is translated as CASSGLAGGVLGEQFF.

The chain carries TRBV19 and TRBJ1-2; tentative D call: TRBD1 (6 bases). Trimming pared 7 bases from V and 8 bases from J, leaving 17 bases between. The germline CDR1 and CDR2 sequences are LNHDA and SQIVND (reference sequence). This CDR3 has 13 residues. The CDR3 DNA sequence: TGTGCCAGTATAAAGACAGGTTTAAGCGGCTACACCTTC. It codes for CASIKTGLSGYTF.

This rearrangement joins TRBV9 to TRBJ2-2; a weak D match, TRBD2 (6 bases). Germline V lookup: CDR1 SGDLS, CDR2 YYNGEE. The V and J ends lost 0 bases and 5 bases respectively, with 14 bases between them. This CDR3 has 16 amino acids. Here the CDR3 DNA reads TGTGCCAGCAGCGTAGCTGTGCGGGATCGAACCGGGGAGCTGTTTTTT. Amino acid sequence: CASSVAVRDRTGELFF.

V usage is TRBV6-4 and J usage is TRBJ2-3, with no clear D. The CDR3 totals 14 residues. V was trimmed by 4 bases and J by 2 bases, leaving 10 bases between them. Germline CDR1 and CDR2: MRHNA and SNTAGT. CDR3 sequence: CASSVNSLTDTQYF. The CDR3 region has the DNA TGTGCCAGCAGTGTGAACTCGCTCACAGATACGCAGTATTTT.

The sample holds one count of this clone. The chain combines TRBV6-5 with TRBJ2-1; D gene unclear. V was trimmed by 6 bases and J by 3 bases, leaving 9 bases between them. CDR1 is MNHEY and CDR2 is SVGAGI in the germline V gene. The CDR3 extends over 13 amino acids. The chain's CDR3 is CASRQDIYNEQFF. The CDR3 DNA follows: TGTGCCAGCAGACAAGACATCTACAATGAGCAGTTCTTC.

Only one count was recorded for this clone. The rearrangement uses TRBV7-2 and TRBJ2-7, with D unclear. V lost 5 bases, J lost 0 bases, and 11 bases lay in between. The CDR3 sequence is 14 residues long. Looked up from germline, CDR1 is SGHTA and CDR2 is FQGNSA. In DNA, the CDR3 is TGTGCCAGCAGCACGAGGATGATCTCCTACGAGCAGTACTTC. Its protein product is CASSTRMISYEQYF.

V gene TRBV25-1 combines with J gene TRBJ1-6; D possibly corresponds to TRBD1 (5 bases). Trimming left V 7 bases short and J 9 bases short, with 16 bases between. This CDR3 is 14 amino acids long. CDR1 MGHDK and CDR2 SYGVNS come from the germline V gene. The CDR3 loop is CASMDRGTGSPLHF. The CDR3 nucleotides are TGTGCCAGCATGGATCGGGGGACCGGTTCACCCCTCCACTTT.

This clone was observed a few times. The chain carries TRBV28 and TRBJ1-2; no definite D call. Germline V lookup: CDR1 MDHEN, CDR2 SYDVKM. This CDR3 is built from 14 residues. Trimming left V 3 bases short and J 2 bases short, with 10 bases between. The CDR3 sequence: CASSFEGYNYGYTF. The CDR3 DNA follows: TGTGCCAGCAGTTTCGAGGGTTACAACTATGGCTACACCTTC.

CDR3 bases: TGTGCCAGCAGTGAAACTACGGCTAGCGGGCGAAGCTCCTACGAGCAGTACTTC. It encodes CASSETTASGRSSYEQYF. This sequence joins TRBV6-1 and TRBJ2-7; TRBD2 matches at 8 bases. The CDR3 runs 18 residues. From germline, CDR1 is MNHNS and CDR2 SASEGT. With V trimmed by 2 bases and J by 0 bases, 12 bases remained unmatched.

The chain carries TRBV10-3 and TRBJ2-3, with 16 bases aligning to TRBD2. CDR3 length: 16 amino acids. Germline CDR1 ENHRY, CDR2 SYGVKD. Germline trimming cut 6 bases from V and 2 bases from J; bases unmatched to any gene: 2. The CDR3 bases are TGTGCCATCAGAGGGACTAGCGGGGGGGACACAGATACGCAGTATTTT. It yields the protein CAIRGTSGGDTDTQYF.

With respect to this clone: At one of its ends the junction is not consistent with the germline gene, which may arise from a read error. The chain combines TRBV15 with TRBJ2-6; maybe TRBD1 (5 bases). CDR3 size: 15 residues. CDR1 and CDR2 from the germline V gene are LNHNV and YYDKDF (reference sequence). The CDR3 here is CATSRAGPGANGLTF. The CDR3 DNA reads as TGTGCCACCAGCAGAGCCGGTCCTGGGGCCAACGGCCTGACTTTC.